This T cell receptor (beta chain) was sequenced during a study of tumor-infiltrating lymphocytes in primary liver carcinoma. Study-wide context: Tumors measured roughly 4.2 to 10 cm and were stage T1-T3 N0M0.

This clonotype came up many times. The CDR3 loop spans 17 amino acids. Germline V gives CDR1 SGHNT, CDR2 YYREEE (reference sequence). The J segment lost 0 bases and the V segment lost 1 base, leaving 6 bases of the junction unmatched. The source material, 20-30 mg of unsorted bulk tissue, was used to co-extract RNA and DNA. The authors made TCR beta cDNA from approximately 490 ng total RNA with a constant-region primer. For TCR beta, libraries were produced by three nested multiplex PCR rounds using slightly modified ARM-PCR. A C-beta reverse primer and TRBV1-TRBV30 forward primers served in each of the first two PCR rounds, at about 10 cycles apiece. TCRdb reprocessed the multiplex PCR reads via MiXCR and lists one record per CDR3 protein. Counted here are about 130,000 distinct CDR3 sequences, 64% occurring once; the ten biggest clones make up about 8%.

The genes are TRBV5-4 and TRBJ2-2; 7 bases map to TRBD1. The specimen was liver tumor tissue from sampling region 3. The subset was: tumor region T3, left-lateral pole. The clonotype comes from a woman aged 55-75 years with primary liver carcinoma and hepatitis B virus infection. CDR3 sequence: CASSLWVGQTNTGELFF. The CDR3 DNA is TGTGCCAGCAGCTTGTGGGTGGGACAGACGAACACCGGGGAGCTGTTTTTT.